This TCR beta chain was identified during a study of CD8+ T cells in alopecia areata. Study-wide context: Tofacitinib was given for 6 to 18 months, then stopped for 6 months. Study observations and caveats: While patients received tofacitinib, many expanded lesional clones remained present in scalp and blood. Tofacitinib significantly brought down scalp clonality and expanded CD8+ clones among top 100.

Notes on this clone: Its matching antigen is unknown.

cDNA prepared by RNA extraction and subsequent reverse transcription served as the template for sequencing. Method: immunoSEQ multiplex PCR; TCRdb's copy keeps in-frame clones and lacks some. The data hold 180,000 or so clones, with less than 70% observed a single time. Treatment described: oral pan-JAK inhibitor, 5-10 mg twice daily. Investigators sorted PBMCs to obtain both CD4+ and CD8+ T cells. CDR1 is SEHNR and CDR2 is FQNEAQ in the germline V gene (reference sequence). The CDR3 is made up of 15 amino acids. V shed 4 bases and J shed 3 bases, with 15 bases lying between them. The receptor comes from a human donor with alopecia areata. V usage is TRBV7-9 and J usage is TRBJ1-1, with D possibly matching TRBD1 (5 bases). Sequencing was performed on CD8+ T cells sorted from blood, taken at week 24, from a patient treated with tofacitinib. CDR3: CASSSPGTSHTEAFF. As DNA, the CDR3 is TGTGCCAGCAGCTCCCCTGGGACCAGCCACACTGAAGCTTTCTTT.